A selection of T cell receptor beta chains follows, all from one sample in a study of T cells in Graves' hyperthyroidism and ophthalmopathy. TCRdb passed the multiplex PCR reads through MiXCR, listing each CDR3 protein once. The sample lists under 400,000 distinct CDR3 sequences, around 14% seen once, with approximately 11% in the top ten. The specimen was blood. The receptors originated from a woman aged 60-75 years with Graves' hyperthyroidism. The CDR3 runs from the conserved cysteine through the conserved F or W. D genes are given only for firm matches. Size is stated for part of the rows, as once, few or many counts, or as a class when the clone is expanded.

J gene	V gene	clone size	D gene	CDR3 protein	CDR3 DNA
TRBJ1-5	TRBV7-9	many	.	CASSFGDQPQHF	TGTGCCAGCAGCTTCGGGGATCAGCCCCAGCATTTT
TRBJ1-3	TRBV12-3/TRBV12-4	.	TRBD1	CASSGQVYSGNTIYF	TGTGCCAGCAGCGGACAGGTTTACTCTGGAAACACCATATATTTT
TRBJ1-1	TRBV30	many	.	CAWSLTTRYLF	TGTGCCTGGAGTTTGACAACGAGATACCTCTTT
TRBJ2-5	TRBV20-1	many	.	CSARDTRSLAETQYF	TGCAGTGCTAGAGATACGCGCTCACTCGCGGAGACCCAGTACTTC
TRBJ1-1	TRBV12-3/TRBV12-4	many	.	CASSRTVGIAFF	TGTGCCAGCAGTAGGACAGTGGGGATCGCTTTCTTT
TRBJ2-1	TRBV4-1	few	TRBD2	CASSPGLAGGTEQFF	TGCGCCAGCAGCCCGGGACTAGCGGGAGGGACAGAGCAGTTCTTC
TRBJ2-5	TRBV5-1	.	.	CASSLQLGRETQYF	TGCGCCAGCAGCTTACAGCTGGGGAGGGAGACCCAGTACTTC
TRBJ2-1	TRBV19	.	.	CASNIVGGGNNEQFF	TGTGCCAGTAATATAGTGGGAGGGGGTAACAATGAGCAGTTCTTC
TRBJ2-7	TRBV11-2	many	.	CASSLAAGYEQYF	TGTGCCAGCAGCTTAGCGGCGGGCTACGAGCAGTACTTC
TRBJ1-1	TRBV2	many	.	CASSLQGPNTEAFF	TGTGCCAGCAGCCTACAGGGCCCGAACACTGAAGCTTTCTTT
TRBJ1-1	TRBV6-4	many	.	CASSDRDMNTEAFF	TGTGCCAGCAGTGACAGGGACATGAACACTGAAGCTTTCTTT
TRBJ1-2	TRBV19	few	.	CASSRSDRSNYGYTF	TGTGCCAGTAGTAGGTCCGACAGGTCTAACTATGGCTACACCTTC
TRBJ1-3	TRBV7-2	many	.	CASSLIGGAGNTIYF	TGTGCCAGCAGCTTAATCGGGGGAGCAGGAAACACCATATATTTT
TRBJ2-5	TRBV24-1	many	TRBD1	CATSEARGQRQETQYF	TGTGCCACCAGTGAGGCCAGGGGGCAGCGGCAAGAGACCCAGTACTTC
TRBJ2-2	TRBV11-2	.	TRBD1	CASSLRQGATGELFF	TGTGCCAGCAGCTTACGACAGGGGGCCACCGGGGAGCTGTTTTTT
TRBJ2-1	TRBV5-1	many	.	CASSLSTGSSYNEQFF	TGCGCCAGCAGCTTGTCTACGGGGAGCTCCTACAATGAGCAGTTCTTC
TRBJ2-3	TRBV19	few	TRBD2	CASSIRGAGPSTDTQYF	TGTGCCAGTAGTATAAGAGGAGCGGGGCCAAGCACAGATACGCAGTATTTT
TRBJ1-5	TRBV2	many	.	CASSLSYRQPQHF	TGTGCCAGCAGTCTCTCATACAGGCAGCCCCAGCATTTT
TRBJ2-1	TRBV19	few	.	CASSPVGGLDNEQFF	TGTGCCAGTAGTCCTGTTGGGGGCCTGGACAATGAGCAGTTCTTC
TRBJ1-2	TRBV2	.	.	CASSEEAANGYTF	TGTGCCAGCAGTGAAGAGGCAGCGAATGGCTACACCTTC
TRBJ2-5	TRBV10-3	few	.	CAISEGQYQETQYF	TGTGCCATCAGTGAGGGACAGTACCAAGAGACCCAGTACTTC
TRBJ2-3	TRBV29-1	many	.	CSVEDPELLDTQYF	TGCAGCGTTGAAGACCCTGAGTTGCTAGATACGCAGTATTTT
TRBJ2-1	TRBV20-1	.	TRBD2	CSARGGRAPYNEQFF	TGCAGTGCTAGGGGTGGGAGGGCCCCCTACAATGAGCAGTTCTTC
TRBJ2-1	TRBV9	many	TRBD2	CASSVGGGGYNEQFF	TGTGCCAGCAGCGTAGGCGGGGGAGGCTACAATGAGCAGTTCTTC
TRBJ2-1	TRBV12-3/TRBV12-4	many	TRBD2	CASRFTRSGSYNEQFF	TGTGCCAGCAGATTTACTAGGAGCGGGAGCTACAATGAGCAGTTCTTC
TRBJ2-5	TRBV27	many	TRBD1	CASSSDREETQYF	TGTGCCAGCAGTTCGGACAGGGAAGAGACCCAGTACTTC
TRBJ2-7	TRBV2	many	TRBD1	CASRLQGGLTYEQYF	TGTGCCAGCAGGTTACAGGGGGGCCTTACCTACGAGCAGTACTTC
TRBJ2-1	TRBV6-1	.	TRBD1	CASSLSWDSYNEQFF	TGTGCCAGCAGCCTTAGCTGGGACAGTTACAATGAGCAGTTCTTC
TRBJ1-6	TRBV28	many	TRBD1	CASSPLGQGLPLHF	TGTGCCAGCAGCCCCTTGGGACAGGGGTTGCCCCTCCACTTT
TRBJ2-1	TRBV11-3	many	.	CASSPQNSNEQFF	TGTGCCAGCAGCCCTCAGAACAGTAATGAGCAGTTCTTC
TRBJ2-3	TRBV12-3/TRBV12-4	many	TRBD2	CASSDGLAGWTDTQYF	TGTGCCAGCAGTGATGGACTAGCGGGGTGGACAGATACGCAGTATTTT
TRBJ2-7	TRBV11-2	many	.	CASSPPGQAYEQYF	TGTGCCAGCAGCCCCCCCGGGCAGGCCTACGAGCAGTACTTC
TRBJ1-1	TRBV12-5	few	.	CASGYYTEAFF	TGTGCTAGTGGATACTACACTGAAGCTTTCTTT
TRBJ2-1	TRBV12-3/TRBV12-4	.	.	CASSYGPQNYNEQFF	TGTGCCAGCAGTTACGGACCCCAAAACTACAATGAGCAGTTCTTC
TRBJ2-3	TRBV9	many	.	CASSHPGLASTDTQYF	TGTGCCAGCAGTCACCCCGGACTGGCTAGCACAGATACGCAGTATTTT
TRBJ2-5	TRBV5-1	.	TRBD2	CASSPTGTSGPTGTETQYF	TGCGCCAGCAGCCCGACGGGGACTAGCGGACCTACCGGAACAGAGACCCAGTACTTC
TRBJ2-1	TRBV12-3/TRBV12-4	many	.	CASTLTGPNSNNEQFF	TGTGCCAGCACCTTGACAGGCCCGAATAGTAACAATGAGCAGTTCTTC
TRBJ2-3	TRBV5-1	.	TRBD2	CASSLRASGSYTQYF	TGCGCCAGCAGCTTGAGGGCTAGCGGGAGTTATACGCAGTATTTT
TRBJ2-1	TRBV13	few	.	CASSPRGALPRGYNEQFF	TGTGCCAGCAGCCCTAGGGGGGCCCTCCCTAGAGGTTACAATGAGCAGTTCTTC
TRBJ2-1	TRBV6-2/TRBV6-3	many	TRBD2	CASSQGLARGDEQFF	TGTGCCAGCAGTCAGGGACTAGCGAGGGGGGATGAGCAGTTCTTC
TRBJ2-5	TRBV2	many	.	CASSATRETQYF	TGTGCCAGCAGCGCGACACGAGAGACCCAGTACTTC
TRBJ2-5	TRBV12-3/TRBV12-4	many	.	CASSLGGGGVHETQYF	TGTGCCAGCAGTTTAGGCGGCGGAGGGGTGCATGAGACCCAGTACTTC
TRBJ1-1	TRBV9	.	.	CASSVVTGNTEAFF	TGTGCCAGCAGCGTAGTTACAGGAAACACTGAAGCTTTCTTT
TRBJ2-3	TRBV12-3/TRBV12-4	few	.	CASSLGPPHSPVDTQYF	TGTGCCAGCAGTTTAGGGCCTCCACACAGCCCGGTGGATACGCAGTATTTT
TRBJ2-1	TRBV2	many	.	CASSDISMGYEQFF	TGTGCCAGCAGTGATATCAGCATGGGCTATGAGCAGTTCTTC
TRBJ1-5	TRBV12-3/TRBV12-4	many	TRBD1	CASSLTGQRINQPQHF	TGTGCCAGCAGTTTGACGGGACAGAGGATCAATCAGCCCCAGCATTTT
TRBJ2-7	TRBV28	once	.	CASSEGTGGREQYF	TGTGCCAGCAGTGAGGGGACGGGGGGCCGCGAGCAGTACTTC
TRBJ2-3	TRBV11-2	many	.	CASSSYEMFRTDTQYF	TGTGCCAGCAGCTCTTACGAGATGTTTCGGACAGATACGCAGTATTTT
TRBJ2-2	TRBV5-1	many	TRBD1	CASSLRGTGNTGELFF	TGCGCCAGCAGCCTCCGAGGGACAGGGAACACCGGGGAGCTGTTTTTT
TRBJ2-2	TRBV14	.	TRBD2	CASSQVILGLATLGGNTGELFF	TGTGCCAGCAGCCAAGTGATTCTAGGACTAGCAACCCTTGGAGGGAACACCGGGGAGCTGTTTTTT
TRBJ2-3	TRBV5-1	many	TRBD2	CASSYGLAQDTQYF	TGCGCCAGCAGCTATGGACTAGCTCAAGATACGCAGTATTTT